This T cell receptor (beta chain) stems from a study of blood T cell repertoires in COVID-19. Study overall: Some COVID-19 samples were acute and others convalescent; all came from the United States, Italy and Spain. PBMCs, B-cell-depleted T cells, or T cells provided the cDNA or gDNA that made up the material.

Method: immunoSEQ multiplex PCR; TCRdb's copy keeps in-frame clones and lacks some. The sample consists of about 180,000 clones, roughly 85% of them appearing once. Participants were aged about 18 to 100 years from some 24 US areas. Symptom resolution, clearance, or two negative PCRs marked the recovered donors of Cohort 3. This sequence originates from a woman between 18 and 30 years old who had recovered from COVID-19. Sequenced material: PBMCs or T cells enriched from blood (not recorded which).

CDR3 nucleotide sequence: TGTGCCAGCAGCTTGTCCTCGGGAGCTGGCTACACCTTC. Residues: CASSLSSGAGYTF. The genes are TRBV7-2 and TRBJ1-2; no definite D call. V lost 3 bases and J lost 7, with 12 bases in between. CDR3 length equals 13 residues. CDR1 SGHTA and CDR2 FQGNSA come from the germline V gene.